The T cell receptor beta chain described here comes from a study of post-analysis software for immune sequencing data. Study background: Included courses were relapsing-remitting and secondary progressive multiple sclerosis; progressive-relapsing multiple sclerosis was also included.

In germline, CDR1 is SGHTA, CDR2 FQGNSA. The V end lost 2 bases, the J end lost 0 bases, and 10 bases lay between the germline ends. The CDR3 is made up of 15 amino acids. The TCR beta cDNA libraries contained unique molecular identifiers. TCRdb analysed the PCR reads with MiXCR anew, one entry per CDR3 protein. The data hold more than 500,000 distinct CDR3 sequences, with around a third observed a single time. This clonotype was counted a single time. Its antigen is unidentified. Study findings and constraints: About 5 TRBV segments were significantly more frequent in patients than in controls. TRBV5-6, TRBV5-1 and TRBV20-1 were among these segments. Strong co-clustering by F measure linked samples that shared a preparation batch. Controls significantly exceeded multiple sclerosis patients in normalized Chao1 diversity.

Sequencing was carried out using blood. V gene TRBV7-2 combines with J gene TRBJ1-2; D remains ambiguous. The sequence was collected from a girl between 2 and 17 years old with multiple sclerosis. The CDR3 here is CASSLTVGANYGYTF. CDR3 nucleotide sequence: TGTGCCAGCAGCTTAACAGTGGGAGCTAACTATGGCTACACCTTC.